This T cell receptor beta chain emerged from a study of T cells after yellow fever vaccination. Study information: Any fraction with a low cell number was prepared using SMART-Seq v4 Ultra Low Input. Study results and caveats: After the booster, approximately 96% of CD4 and more than 75% of CD8 primary-response clones were re-detected.

TCRdb independently ran MiXCR on the 5' RACE reads; one entry per CDR3 protein. Here the sample spans some 99,000 distinct CDR3 sequences, around 5.8% being singletons. To note about this clonotype: Its cognate antigen is unknown. One end of the junction does not line up with germline, which may come from a read error.

Germline-derived CDR1 and CDR2 are SEHNR and FQNEAQ (reference sequence). The CDR3 sequence is 11 residues long. The sequencing here drew on CD8+ T cells sorted from PBMCs, taken 10 days after the yellow fever booster vaccination. V usage is TRBV7-9 and J usage is TRBJ2-1; TRBD2 is a possible D gene (5 bases). This TCR came from a young man who received the YFV17D yellow fever vaccine. CDR3 in amino acids: CASSLAPGFIF. CDR3 bases: TGTGCCAGCAGCCTAGCCCCTGGTTTCATCTTC.